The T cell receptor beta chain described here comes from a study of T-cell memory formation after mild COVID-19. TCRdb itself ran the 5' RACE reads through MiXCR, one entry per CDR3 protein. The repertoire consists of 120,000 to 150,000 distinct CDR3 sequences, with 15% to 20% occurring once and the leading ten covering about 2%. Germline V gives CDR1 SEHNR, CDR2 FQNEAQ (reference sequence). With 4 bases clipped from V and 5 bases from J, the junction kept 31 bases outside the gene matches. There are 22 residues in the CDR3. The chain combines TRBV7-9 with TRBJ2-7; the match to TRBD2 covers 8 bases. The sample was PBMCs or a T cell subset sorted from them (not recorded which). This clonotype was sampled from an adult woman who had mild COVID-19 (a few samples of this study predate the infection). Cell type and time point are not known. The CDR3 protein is CASSSGIGKEGFLAGRTNEQYF. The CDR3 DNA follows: TGTGCCAGCAGCTCCGGGATCGGAAAAGAGGGTTTTCTAGCGGGCAGAACTAACGAGCAGTACTTC.